Listed below are T cell receptor beta chains from one sample, sequenced in a study of lymphopenia after photon versus proton radiotherapy. The protocol was immunoSEQ multiplex PCR, while the TCRdb copy is restricted to in-frame clones and leaves out a portion. The repertoire consists of 15,000 or so clones, with 82% occurring once and the leading ten covering approximately 27%. This sample comprised peripheral blood, obtained from a patient treated with photon-based radiotherapy. Receptors were obtained from a man between 50 and 59 years old with gastric cancer. Each CDR3 is given with its conserved first and last residue. A D gene is named only where the DNA matches it firmly. Rows give clone size only sometimes, using once, few, many, or a class for an expanded clone.

clone size: -; CDR3 length: 12; D gene: -; V gene: TRBV15; J gene: TRBJ1-5; CDR3 DNA: TGTGCCACCAGCAGCTTGGATCAGCCCCAGCATTTT; CDR3 protein: CATSSLDQPQHF
clone size: once; CDR3 length: 15; D gene: -; V gene: TRBV4-2; J gene: TRBJ2-1; CDR3 DNA: TGTGCCAGCAGCCGAGGGACCTCGCCCGTCGATGAGCAGTTCTTC; CDR3 protein: CASSRGTSPVDEQFF
clone size: -; CDR3 length: 13; D gene: TRBD1; V gene: TRBV18; J gene: TRBJ2-1; CDR3 DNA: TGTGCCAGCTCGATTGACAGGGCGAATGAGCAGTTCTTC; CDR3 protein: CASSIDRANEQFF
clone size: -; CDR3 length: 14; D gene: TRBD2; V gene: TRBV10-2; J gene: TRBJ2-5; CDR3 DNA: TGCGCCAGCTCGCCTAGCGGGGTCCAAGAGACCCAGTACTTC; CDR3 protein: CASSPSGVQETQYF
clone size: -; CDR3 length: 13; D gene: -; V gene: TRBV11-2; J gene: TRBJ2-7; CDR3 DNA: TGTGCCAGCAGCATAGAAGGACGGTACGAGCAGTACTTC; CDR3 protein: CASSIEGRYEQYF
clone size: -; CDR3 length: 13; D gene: -; V gene: TRBV30; J gene: TRBJ2-5; CDR3 DNA: TGTGCCTGGAGTGTGTGGGGGCAAGAGACCCAGTACTTC; CDR3 protein: CAWSVWGQETQYF
clone size: -; CDR3 length: 16; D gene: -; V gene: TRBV4-3; J gene: TRBJ1-3; CDR3 DNA: TGCGCCAGCAGCCACCCGCGGGCAGTCCCTGGAAACACCATATATTTT; CDR3 protein: CASSHPRAVPGNTIYF
clone size: -; CDR3 length: 15; D gene: -; V gene: TRBV5-4; J gene: TRBJ1-3; CDR3 DNA: TGTGCCAGCAGCTTGGCGGGGGTCTCTGGAAACACCATATATTTT; CDR3 protein: CASSLAGVSGNTIYF
clone size: -; CDR3 length: 15; D gene: -; V gene: TRBV11-3; J gene: TRBJ2-3; CDR3 DNA: TGTGCCAGCAGCTTAGCGGACGGACAGACAGATACGCAGTATTTT; CDR3 protein: CASSLADGQTDTQYF
clone size: -; CDR3 length: 17; D gene: -; V gene: TRBV5-6; J gene: TRBJ2-5; CDR3 DNA: TGTGCCAGCAGCCTGGGTGAGGTCCGGCTTCGCGGAGAGACCCAGTACTTC; CDR3 protein: CASSLGEVRLRGETQYF
clone size: -; CDR3 length: 17; D gene: TRBD2; V gene: TRBV27; J gene: TRBJ2-3; CDR3 DNA: TGTGCCAGCAGTCCCACCGCGGGGGGGTCGGGCACAGATACGCAGTATTTT; CDR3 protein: CASSPTAGGSGTDTQYF
clone size: -; CDR3 length: 14; D gene: TRBD1; V gene: TRBV30; J gene: TRBJ2-5; CDR3 DNA: TGTGCCTGGAGTACCTGGACAGGGAAAGAGACCCAGTACTTC; CDR3 protein: CAWSTWTGKETQYF
clone size: -; CDR3 length: 15; D gene: -; V gene: TRBV11-2; J gene: TRBJ2-3; CDR3 DNA: TGTGCCAGCAGCTCAGATCCCGTCAACACAGATACGCAGTATTTT; CDR3 protein: CASSSDPVNTDTQYF
clone size: -; CDR3 length: 11; D gene: -; V gene: TRBV25-1; J gene: TRBJ1-1; CDR3 DNA: TGTGCCAGCAGTCGACTCACTGAAGCTTTCTTT; CDR3 protein: CASSRLTEAFF
clone size: -; CDR3 length: 13; D gene: -; V gene: TRBV30; J gene: TRBJ1-1; CDR3 DNA: TGTGCCTGGAGTGTATCCAGAAACACTGAAGCTTTCTTT; CDR3 protein: CAWSVSRNTEAFF